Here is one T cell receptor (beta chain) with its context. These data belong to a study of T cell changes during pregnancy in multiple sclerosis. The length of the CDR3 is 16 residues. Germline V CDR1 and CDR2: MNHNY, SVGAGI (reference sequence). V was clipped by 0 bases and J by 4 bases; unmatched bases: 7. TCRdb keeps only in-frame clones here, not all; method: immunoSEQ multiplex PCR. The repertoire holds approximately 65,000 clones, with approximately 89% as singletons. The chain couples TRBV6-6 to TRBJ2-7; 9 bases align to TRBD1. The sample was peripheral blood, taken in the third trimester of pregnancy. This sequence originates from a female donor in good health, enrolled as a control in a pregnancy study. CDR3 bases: TGTGCCAGCAGTTACTCACTCGAGACAGGGGGTTACGAGCAGTACTTC. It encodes CASSYSLETGGYEQYF.